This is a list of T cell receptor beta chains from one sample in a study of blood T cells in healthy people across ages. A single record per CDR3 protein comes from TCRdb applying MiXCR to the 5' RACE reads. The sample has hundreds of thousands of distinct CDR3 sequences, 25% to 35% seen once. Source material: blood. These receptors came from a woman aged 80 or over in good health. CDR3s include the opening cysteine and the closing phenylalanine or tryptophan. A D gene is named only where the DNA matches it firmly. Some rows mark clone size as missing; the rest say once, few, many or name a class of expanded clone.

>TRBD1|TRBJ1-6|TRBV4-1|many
CASSQDPGQGARSPLHF
TGCGCCAGCAGCCAAGACCCCGGACAGGGGGCACGGTCACCCCTCCACTTT
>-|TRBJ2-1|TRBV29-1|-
CSVAEGVLDNEQFF
TGCAGCGTTGCCGAGGGAGTGCTAGACAATGAGCAGTTCTTC
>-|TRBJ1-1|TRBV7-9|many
CASSPTPRPLNTEAFF
TGTGCCAGCAGCCCGACCCCCCGGCCTCTGAACACTGAAGCTTTCTTT
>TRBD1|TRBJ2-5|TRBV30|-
CAWTTGAETQYF
TGTGCCTGGACCACAGGGGCAGAGACCCAGTACTTC
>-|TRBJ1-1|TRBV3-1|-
CASSHGDRHTEAFF
TGTGCCAGCAGCCACGGGGACCGCCACACCGAAGCTTTCTTT
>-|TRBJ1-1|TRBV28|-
CASRGGTSTEAFF
TGTGCCAGCAGGGGGGGTACCAGCACTGAAGCTTTCTTT
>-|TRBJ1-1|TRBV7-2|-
CASNLGYPEGAFF
TGTGCCAGCAACTTAGGTTACCCCGAAGGAGCTTTCTTT
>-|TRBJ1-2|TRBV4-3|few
CASSQVGRELPYGYTF
TGCGCCAGCAGCCAAGTGGGGAGGGAGCTGCCGTATGGCTACACCTTC
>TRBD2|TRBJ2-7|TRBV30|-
CAGKPGGYEQYF
TGTGCCGGGAAGCCGGGGGGCTACGAGCAGTACTTC
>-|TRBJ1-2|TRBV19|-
CASSISRDTGYTF
TGTGCCAGTAGTATTAGCCGGGACACTGGCTACACCTTC
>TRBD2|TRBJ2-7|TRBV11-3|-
CASSPNSGGDREQYF
TGTGCCAGCAGCCCTAATAGCGGGGGGGATCGCGAGCAGTACTTC
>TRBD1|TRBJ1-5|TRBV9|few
CASSVLSRDREYQPQHF
TGTGCCAGCAGCGTGCTCTCCCGGGACAGGGAATACCAGCCCCAGCATTTT
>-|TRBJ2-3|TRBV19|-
CASSPDSRTDTQYF
TGTGCCAGTAGCCCGGACAGCCGCACAGATACGCAGTATTTT
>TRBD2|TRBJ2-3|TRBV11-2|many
CASSLATGGGALTDTQYF
TGTGCCAGCAGCTTGGCGACGGGGGGAGGGGCCCTCACAGATACGCAGTATTTT
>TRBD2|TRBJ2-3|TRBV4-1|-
CASSQDPFTTSGGTDTQYF
TGCGCCAGCAGCCAAGACCCCTTTACGACTAGCGGGGGGACAGATACGCAGTATTTT
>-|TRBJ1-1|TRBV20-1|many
CSALNRDRMNTEAFF
TGCAGTGCCCTTAACAGGGACCGGATGAACACTGAAGCTTTCTTT
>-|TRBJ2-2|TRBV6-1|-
CASKRSAGQGDTGELFF
TGTGCCAGCAAACGGTCGGCGGGGCAGGGAGACACCGGGGAGCTGTTTTTT
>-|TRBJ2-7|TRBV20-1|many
CSASSARRSYEQYF
TGCAGTGCTAGTTCGGCACGAAGATCCTACGAGCAGTACTTC
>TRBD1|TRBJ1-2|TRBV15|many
CATSRGTGAYYGYTF
TGTGCCACCAGCAGAGGGACAGGGGCTTACTATGGCTACACCTTC
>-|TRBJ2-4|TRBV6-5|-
CASSEGPQNIQYF
TGTGCCAGCAGTGAAGGACCCCAAAACATTCAGTACTTC
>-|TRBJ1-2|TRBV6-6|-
CASRSAGDDYYDYTF
TGTGCCAGCAGGTCTGCAGGGGACGATTACTATGACTACACCTTC
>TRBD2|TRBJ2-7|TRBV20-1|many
CSARGGTSYEQYF
TGCAGTGCTAGGGGGGGGACCTCCTACGAGCAGTACTTC
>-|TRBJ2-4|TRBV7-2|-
CASSLAQGLNEQYF
TGTGCCAGCAGCTTAGCGCAGGGGTTGAATGAGCAGTACTTC
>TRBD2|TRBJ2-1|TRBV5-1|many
CASSLGLSGTYNEQFF
TGCGCCAGCAGCTTGGGGCTTAGCGGGACTTACAATGAGCAGTTCTTC
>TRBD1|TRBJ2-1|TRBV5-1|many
CASSSSGGTGGRNEQFF
TGCGCCAGCAGCTCGTCCGGGGGTACAGGGGGCCGGAATGAGCAGTTCTTC
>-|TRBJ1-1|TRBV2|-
CASSEAYRGTEAFF
TGTGCCAGCAGTGAAGCGTACCGAGGCACTGAAGCTTTCTTT
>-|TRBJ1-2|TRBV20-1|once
CSARDIKKEGSTYGYTF
TGCAGTGCTAGAGATATTAAGAAGGAGGGTTCGACCTATGGCTACACCTTC
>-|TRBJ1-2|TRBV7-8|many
CASSPLVGRNYGYTF
TGTGCCAGCAGCCCCCTGGTCGGACGGAACTATGGCTACACCTTC
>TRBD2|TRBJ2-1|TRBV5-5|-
CASRTLAGGPYNEQFF
TGTGCCAGCAGGACCCTAGCGGGGGGCCCCTACAATGAGCAGTTCTTC
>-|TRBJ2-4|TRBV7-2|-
CASSLKNIQYF
TGTGCCAGCAGCCTTAAAAACATTCAGTACTTC
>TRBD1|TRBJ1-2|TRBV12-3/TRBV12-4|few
CASSLVLGTGNDYGYTF
TGTGCCAGCAGTTTAGTTTTAGGGACAGGTAATGATTATGGCTACACCTTC
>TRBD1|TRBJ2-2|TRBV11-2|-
CASSPGQGRDGELFF
TGTGCCAGCAGCCCGGGACAGGGGAGGGACGGGGAGCTGTTTTTT
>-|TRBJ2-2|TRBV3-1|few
CASSQEKLANTGELFF
TGTGCCAGCAGCCAAGAAAAGTTGGCGAACACCGGGGAGCTGTTTTTT
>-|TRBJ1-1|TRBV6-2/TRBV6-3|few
CASKNSENTEAFF
TGTGCCAGCAAGAACAGCGAGAACACTGAAGCTTTCTTT
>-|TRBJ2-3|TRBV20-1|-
CSAPRVVEADTQYF
TGCAGTGCTCCCCGGGTAGTCGAGGCAGATACGCAGTATTTT
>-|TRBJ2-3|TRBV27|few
CASGRAGSTDTQYF
TGTGCCAGCGGCCGGGCTGGGTCCACAGATACGCAGTATTTT
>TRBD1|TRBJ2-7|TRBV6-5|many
CASSKRTGEDEQYF
TGTGCCAGCAGTAAAAGGACAGGGGAAGACGAGCAGTACTTC
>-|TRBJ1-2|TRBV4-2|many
CASSQMDSSNYGYTF
TGTGCCAGCAGCCAAATGGACAGTTCTAACTATGGCTACACCTTC
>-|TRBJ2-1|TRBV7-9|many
CASSLAHGGLSYNEQFF
TGTGCCAGCAGCTTAGCGCACGGGGGGCTCTCCTACAATGAGCAGTTCTTC
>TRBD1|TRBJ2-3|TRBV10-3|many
CAISAGQGSSTDTQYF
TGTGCCATCAGTGCGGGACAGGGGTCCAGCACAGATACGCAGTATTTT
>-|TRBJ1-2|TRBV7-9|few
CASSLAIGSVYGYTF
TGTGCCAGCAGCTTAGCGATCGGTAGTGTCTATGGCTACACCTTC
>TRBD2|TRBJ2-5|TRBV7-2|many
CASSLAGGRSETQYF
TGTGCCAGCAGCTTAGCGGGGGGGAGGAGCGAGACCCAGTACTTC
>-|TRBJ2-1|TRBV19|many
CASSIGGQINNEQFF
TGTGCCAGTAGTATAGGCGGGCAGATAAACAATGAGCAGTTCTTC
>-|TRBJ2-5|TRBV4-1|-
CASSYPVAGIETQYF
TGCGCCAGCAGCTACCCGGTCGCGGGGATTGAGACCCAGTACTTC
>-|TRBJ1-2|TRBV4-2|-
CASSQDGDPRSHYGYTF
TGTGCCAGCAGCCAAGATGGGGACCCACGGAGTCACTATGGCTACACCTTC
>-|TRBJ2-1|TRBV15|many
CATNRDGNYNEQFF
TGTGCCACCAACCGGGACGGCAACTACAATGAGCAGTTCTTC
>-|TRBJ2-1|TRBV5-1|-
CASSSNRDGDEQFF
TGCGCCAGCAGCTCCAATCGGGATGGCGATGAGCAGTTCTTC
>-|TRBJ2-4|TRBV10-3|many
CAISESTYSIQYF
TGTGCCATCAGTGAGTCGACCTACTCCATTCAGTACTTC
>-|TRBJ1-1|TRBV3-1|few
CASSSRGGGSEAFF
TGTGCCAGCAGTTCTCGTGGCGGTGGGTCTGAAGCTTTCTTT
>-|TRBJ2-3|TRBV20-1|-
CSTGQLLGTDTQYF
TGCAGTACCGGACAGCTCCTTGGGACAGATACGCAGTATTTT
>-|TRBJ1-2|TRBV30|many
CAWARAGSYGYTF
TGTGCCTGGGCGAGGGCGGGATCCTATGGCTACACCTTC